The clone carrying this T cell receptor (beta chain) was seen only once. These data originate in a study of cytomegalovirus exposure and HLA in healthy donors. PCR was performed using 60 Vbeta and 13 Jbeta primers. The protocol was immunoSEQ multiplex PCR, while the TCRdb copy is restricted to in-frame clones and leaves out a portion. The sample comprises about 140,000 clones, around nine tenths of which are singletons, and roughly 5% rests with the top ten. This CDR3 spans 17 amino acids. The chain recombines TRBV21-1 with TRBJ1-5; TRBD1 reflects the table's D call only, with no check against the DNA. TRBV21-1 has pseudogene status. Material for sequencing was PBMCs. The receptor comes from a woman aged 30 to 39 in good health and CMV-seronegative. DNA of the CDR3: TGTGCCAGCAGCGGGGGGGACAGGGGGCGAGGTAATCAGCCCCAGCATTTT. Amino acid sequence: CASSGGDRGRGNQPQHF.